The rows below give T cell receptor beta chains drawn from one sample of a study of shared clonotypes between healthy human individuals. Measured with immunoSEQ multiplex PCR; TCRdb has only the in-frame clones, and not every one. The sample contains about 1,800,000 clones, approximately 94% of which appear only once. The specimen was naive CD8+ T cells sorted from blood. The source of these receptors is a man aged 18 to 30 in good health. CDR3s include the opening cysteine and the closing phenylalanine or tryptophan. The D gene is left open where the match is weak.

d_call	v_call	j_call	cdr3_length	cdr3_aa	cdr3_nt
NA	TRBV11-2	TRBJ2-7	16	CASSLDPGQGLDEQYF	TGTGCCAGCAGCTTAGATCCGGGACAGGGACTAGACGAGCAGTACTTC
NA	TRBV28	TRBJ2-7	13	CASTATVTYEQYF	TGTGCCAGCACAGCGACAGTAACCTACGAGCAGTACTTC
NA	TRBV28	TRBJ2-7	12	CASSLYRYEQYF	TGTGCCAGCAGTTTATACAGGTACGAGCAGTACTTC
NA	TRBV7-2	TRBJ1-3	13	CACTEGTGNTIYF	TGTGCCTGCACAGAAGGGACTGGAAACACCATATATTTT
NA	TRBV7-9	TRBJ1-2	17	CASSLEGSYPANYGYTF	TGTGCCAGCAGCTTGGAGGGGTCCTACCCTGCTAACTATGGCTACACCTTC
TRBD1	TRBV7-9	TRBJ2-1	15	CASSPWTGGYNEQFF	TGTGCCAGCAGCCCATGGACAGGGGGCTACAATGAGCAGTTCTTC
TRBD2	TRBV28	TRBJ2-1	15	CASSLTAGAYNEQFF	TGTGCCAGCAGTTTAACAGCGGGGGCCTACAATGAGCAGTTCTTC
TRBD1	TRBV19	TRBJ2-7	14	CASGWTGDIYEQYF	TGTGCCAGTGGATGGACAGGGGACATCTACGAGCAGTACTTC
NA	TRBV14	TRBJ1-2	16	CASSRAGTTSNYGYTF	TGTGCCAGCAGCCGTGCCGGGACCACTTCTAACTATGGCTACACCTTC
NA	TRBV29-1	TRBJ2-1	15	CSVEDRRQVYNEQFF	TGCAGCGTTGAAGATCGCCGACAGGTCTACAATGAGCAGTTCTTC
NA	TRBV18	TRBJ2-7	13	CASSPTDFYEQYF	TGTGCCAGCTCACCAACGGACTTCTACGAGCAGTACTTC